These 21 T cell receptor beta chains came from one sample sequenced in a study of cytomegalovirus exposure and HLA in healthy donors. 13 Jbeta primers and 60 Vbeta primers were used for the PCR. Sequencing was performed with immunoSEQ multiplex PCR; in TCRdb, only in-frame clones are kept and a portion is missing. This repertoire includes 95,000 to 150,000 clones. What was sequenced was PBMCs. All receptors derive from a man between 18 and 35 years old in good health and CMV-seronegative.

The chain couples TRBV19 to TRBJ2-4; D unresolved. This CDR3 has 16 residues. V was trimmed by 2 bases and J by 1 base, leaving 12 bases between them. Germline V gene sequence: CDR1 LNHDA, CDR2 SQIVND (reference sequence). In nucleotides, the CDR3 is TGTGCCAGTAGTATAAATGAGAGAGCGGCCAAAAACATTCAGTACTTC. It specifies CASSINERAAKNIQYF.

In DNA form, the CDR3 reads TGTGCCAGCAGCGATCTACAGGGAAACACTGAAGCTTTCTTT. Encoded protein: CASSDLQGNTEAFF. The V gene is TRBV7-2, the J gene TRBJ1-1, with D perhaps TRBD1 (6 bases). This CDR3 is 14 amino acids long. The germline V and J ends were trimmed by 5 bases and 2 bases, with 12 bases remaining between them. Germline assignment: CDR1 SGHTA and CDR2 FQGNSA.

The rearrangement uses TRBV27 and TRBJ1-4; D possibly corresponds to TRBD1 (5 bases). The CDR3 totals 14 residues. Germline V gives CDR1 MNHEY, CDR2 SMNVEV (reference sequence). The ends were cut back, 6 bases at V and 7 bases at J, with 15 bases in the middle. The CDR3 region has the DNA TGTGCCAGCAGGGTGGGGGGGAGAGGTGAAAAACTGTTTTTT. It codes for CASRVGGRGEKLFF.

The J gene is TRBJ1-2, the V gene TRBV15; TRBD1 is a possible D gene (6 bases). Germline V CDR1 and CDR2: LNHNV, YYDKDF (reference sequence). This CDR3 contains 16 residues. Trimming removed 2 bases from V and 5 bases from J, with 18 bases in between. CDR3 in amino acids: CATSRPYLDSDYGYTF. CDR3 coding DNA: TGTGCCACCAGCAGACCATACTTGGACAGCGATTATGGCTACACCTTC.

The V gene is TRBV6-1, the J gene TRBJ2-7; maybe TRBD2 (5 bases). The germline V gene has CDR1 MNHNS and CDR2 SASEGT. The CDR3 spans 13 residues. Between the trimmed V and J ends, which lost 7 bases and 0 bases, there was a span of 10 bases. DNA for the CDR3: TGTGCCAGCATCCGGGGATCCTCCTACGAGCAGTACTTC. Encoded protein: CASIRGSSYEQYF.

The J gene is TRBJ2-5, the V gene TRBV20-1, with D tentatively TRBD2 (6 bases). This CDR3 is 11 amino acids long. Germline-derived CDR1 and CDR2 are DFQATT and SNEGSKA (reference sequence). The CDR3 protein is CRVEGEETQYF. In DNA form, the CDR3 reads TGCAGAGTGGAGGGAGAAGAGACCCAGTACTTC.

A remark on this clone: One end of the junction varies from germline; a read error may be responsible. The rearrangement joins TRBV4-1 to TRBJ1-1; maybe TRBD1 (6 bases). CDR1 and CDR2 (germline): MGHRA, YSYEKL. This CDR3 is 15 amino acids long. CDR3 amino acids: CAGSPRAGASTEAFF. CDR3 in DNA: TGCGCCGGCAGCCCCCGGGCGGGGGCGAGCACTGAAGCTTTCTTT.

The V and J genes are TRBV2 and TRBJ2-3; TRBD2 agrees at 11 bases. Germline values: CDR1 SNHLY, CDR2 FYNNEI. Germline trimming cut 4 bases from V and 9 bases from J; bases unmatched to any gene: 12. The CDR3 extends over 16 amino acids. The CDR3 nucleotides are TGTGCCAGCAGTGCCGACGCGCTAGCGGGAGGCGTGACGCAGTATTTT. Translated, it gives CASSADALAGGVTQYF.

The gene calls are TRBV5-1 and TRBJ2-5; the D is unclear. The DNA end lines up better with TRBJ2-7; the J call may be wrong. The germline V gene encodes CDR1 SGHRS and CDR2 YFSETQ. The CDR3 consists of 13 residues. Written as DNA, the CDR3 is TGCGCCAGCAGCTTGAGTCCTACCTACGAGCAGTACTTC. It is translated as CASSLSPTYEQYF.

The genes are TRBV2 and TRBJ1-1, with a weak D call TRBD1 (5 bases). The CDR3 totals 15 residues. The V gene lost 0 bases and the J gene lost 2 bases, with 10 bases spanning the gap. The germline gives CDR1 SNHLY, CDR2 FYNNEI. The CDR3 nucleotides are TGTGCCAGCAGTGAAGCCAGGGTGGGAAACACTGAAGCTTTCTTT. The encoded protein is CASSEARVGNTEAFF. Drawing the rest from reference TRBV2 and TRBJ1-1, the complete variable domain is EPEVTQTPSHQVTQMGQEVILRCVPISNHLYFYWYRQILGQKVEFLVSFYNNEISEKSEIFDDQFSVERPDGSNFTLKIRSTKLEDSAMYFCASSEARVGNTEAFFGQGTRLTVV.

CDR3 in DNA: TGTGCCAGCAATCCCTTGAGGGCCCCCTACGAGCAGTACTTC. Translated, it gives CASNPLRAPYEQYF. The chain carries TRBV7-9 and TRBJ2-7, with D possibly being TRBD2 (5 bases). The CDR3 runs to 14 residues. Trimming left V 7 bases short and J 2 bases short, with 15 bases between. CDR1 and CDR2 (germline): SEHNR, FQNEAQ (reference sequence).

The V and J genes are TRBV4-1 and TRBJ2-5; D may be TRBD2 (6 bases). The CDR3 contains 16 residues. Germline V gene lookup returns CDR1 MGHRA and CDR2 YSYEKL. V lost 3 bases and J lost 6, with 20 bases in between. CDR3 protein: CASSHTRRDFRKTQYF. CDR3 coding DNA: TGCGCCAGCAGCCATACGAGGCGGGATTTTAGAAAGACCCAGTACTTC.

V and J are TRBV7-9 and TRBJ2-5; the D is unclear. V dropped 1 base and J dropped 6 bases, with 6 bases sitting between them. The CDR3 runs 12 residues. The V gene's germline CDR1 is SEHNR and CDR2 FQNEAQ (reference sequence). The CDR3 spells CASSLVSQTQYF. The CDR3 DNA follows: TGTGCCAGCAGCTTAGTATCTCAGACCCAGTACTTC.

About this clone itself: The junction shows a germline mismatch at one end, possibly a read error. Other DNA sequences in the same sample also yield this CDR3. The chain links TRBV28 to TRBJ1-1; a weak D match, TRBD1 (5 bases). The germline V gene has CDR1 MDHEN and CDR2 SYDVKM. The CDR3 contains 14 residues. The CDR3, as DNA: TGCGCCAGCAGCCCAATATCCGACAGCTTGGAAGCTTTCTTT. Translating it yields CASSPISDSLEAFF.

The chain uses TRBV7-9 and TRBJ2-5, with TRBD1 matching over 9 bases. This CDR3 has 14 residues. The germline gives CDR1 SEHNR, CDR2 FQNEAQ (reference sequence). The junction had 5 bases not matched to a gene; V was cut back by 4 bases and J by 5 bases. This CDR3 is CASSSTGGDETQYF. The CDR3 coding sequence is TGTGCCAGCAGCTCGACAGGGGGGGATGAGACCCAGTACTTC.

The chain combines TRBV6-5 with TRBJ1-1, with 8 nucleotides matching TRBD1. Germline trimming cut 9 bases from V and 2 bases from J; bases unmatched to any gene: 8. The V gene's germline CDR1 is MNHEY and CDR2 SVGAGI. There are 14 residues in the CDR3. The CDR3 DNA is TGTGCCAGTTACGGACAGGGAACTAACACTGAAGCTTTCTTT. It translates to CASYGQGTNTEAFF.

The chain links TRBV6-4 to TRBJ2-2; D is possibly TRBD1 (6 bases). Deletions cut 0 bases from V and 8 bases from J, with 13 bases between. The CDR3 loop spans 15 amino acids. The germline gives CDR1 MRHNA, CDR2 SNTAGT. The CDR3 DNA reads TGTGCCAGCAGTGACTCGGCCAGGGGAGCGGGGGAGCTGTTTTTT. This gives the protein CASSDSARGAGELFF.

Of note for this clone: Here the CDR3 omits its conserved ending phenylalanine or tryptophan, so a read error is the likely source. It is unclear where the CDR3 begins or ends on the DNA, so no DNA is shown, and the CDR3 is as TCRdb lists it. The V gene is TRBV27, the J gene TRBJ1-1; the listed D gene, TRBD1, was not tested against the DNA. The CDR3 comprises 11 residues, both ends counted. Germline CDR1 and CDR2: MNHEY and SMNVEV (reference sequence). The CDR3 here is CASSSQGGRAI.

The rearrangement uses TRBV30 and TRBJ1-2, with TRBD1 identical over 8 bases. V dropped 5 bases and J dropped 7; count of bases not matched to a gene: 6. Germline V lookup: CDR1 GTSNPN, CDR2 SVGIG (reference sequence). The CDR3 covers 12 residues. The CDR3 is CAWDRGYSGYTF. As DNA, the CDR3 is TGTGCCTGGGACAGGGGTTACTCTGGCTACACCTTC. The complete variable domain, with remaining parts taken from reference TRBV30 and TRBJ1-2, reads SQTIHQWPATLVQPVGSPLSLECTVEGTSNPNLYWYRQAAGRGLQLLFYSVGIGQISSEVPQNLSASRPQDRQFILSSKKLLLSDSGFYLCAWDRGYSGYTFGSGTRLTVV.

This chain connects TRBV9 to TRBJ2-7, with 10 nucleotides matching TRBD2. V shed 1 base, J shed 3 bases, and the junction held 4 bases outside the gene matches. Per germline, CDR1 SGDLS and CDR2 YYNGEE. There are 15 residues in the CDR3. Here the CDR3 reads CASSVLAGDYYEQYF. In nucleotides, the CDR3 is TGTGCCAGCAGCGTACTAGCGGGAGACTACTACGAGCAGTACTTC.

This sequence joins TRBV5-1 and TRBJ1-2; 12 nucleotides agree with TRBD1. The CDR3 has 15 amino acids. With V trimmed by 0 bases and J by 7 bases, 4 bases remained unmatched. CDR1 is SGHRS, CDR2 YFSETQ, per germline. As DNA, the CDR3 is TGCGCCAGCAGCTTGGCCGCGGGACAGGGGGCTGGCTACACCTTC. Protein sequence: CASSLAAGQGAGYTF.